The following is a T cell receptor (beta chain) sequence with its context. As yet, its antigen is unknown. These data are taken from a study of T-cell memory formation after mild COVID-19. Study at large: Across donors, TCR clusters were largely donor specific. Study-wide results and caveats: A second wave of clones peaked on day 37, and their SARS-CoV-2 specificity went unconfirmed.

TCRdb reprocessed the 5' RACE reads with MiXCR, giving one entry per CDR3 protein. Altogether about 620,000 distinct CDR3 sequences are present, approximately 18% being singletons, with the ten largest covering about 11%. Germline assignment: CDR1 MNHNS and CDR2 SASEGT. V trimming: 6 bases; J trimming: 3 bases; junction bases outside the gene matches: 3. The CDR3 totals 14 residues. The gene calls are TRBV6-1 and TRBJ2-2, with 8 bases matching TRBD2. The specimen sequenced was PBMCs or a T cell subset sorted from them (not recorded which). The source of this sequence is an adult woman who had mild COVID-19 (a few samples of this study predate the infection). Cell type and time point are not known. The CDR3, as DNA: TGTGCCAGCAGAGCGGGAGACCACACCGGGGAGCTGTTTTTT. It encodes CASRAGDHTGELFF.